This entry lists 11 T cell receptor beta chains sequenced from one sample in a study of blood T cell repertoires in COVID-19. Libraries were prepared by immunoSEQ multiplex PCR; TCRdb keeps only in-frame clonotypes and omits some of them. The repertoire has 200,000 to 300,000 clones, 80% to 90% of them found once; the top ten carry around 4%. Sequenced: PBMCs or T cells enriched from blood (not recorded which). These TCRs come from a woman in her twenties or thirties who had recovered from COVID-19.

The chain links TRBV5-6 to TRBJ2-5; D might be TRBD2 (7 bases). This CDR3 contains 15 residues. V lost 4 bases to trimming and J lost 5 bases, with 18 bases between them. CDR1 is SGHDT, CDR2 YYEEEE, per germline. CDR3 in amino acids: CASSPPVGGRETQYF. In DNA form, the CDR3 reads TGTGCCAGCAGCCCTCCGGTGGGGGGGCGGGAGACCCAGTACTTC. Complete variable domain (other parts from reference TRBV5-6 and TRBJ2-5): DAGVTQSPTHLIKTRGQQVTLRCSPKSGHDTVSWYQQALGQGPQFIFQYYEEEERQRGNFPDRFSGHQFPNYSSELNVNALLLGDSALYLCASSPPVGGRETQYFGPGTRLLVL.

The chain's CDR3 is CASSFLTVDNSPLHF. Written as DNA, the CDR3 is TGTGCCAGCAGTTTCCTGACAGTAGATAATTCACCCCTCCACTTT. This rearrangement joins TRBV28 to TRBJ1-6, with D maybe TRBD1 (5 bases). There are 15 residues in the CDR3. Germline CDR1 is MDHEN and CDR2 is SYDVKM. Trimming left V 3 bases short and J 5 bases short, with 11 bases between.

The chain combines TRBV7-3 with TRBJ1-2, with D tentatively TRBD1 (5 bases). Germline loops: CDR1 SGHTA, CDR2 FQGTGA. V lost 0 bases to trimming and J lost 7 bases, with 12 bases between them. CDR3 length: 14 residues. This CDR3 is CASSLTSAGSGYTF. CDR3 sequence (DNA): TGTGCCAGCAGCTTAACGAGTGCAGGGTCTGGCTACACCTTC.

A single count supports this clone. The V and J genes are TRBV24-1 and TRBJ2-2; tentatively, D is TRBD1 (5 bases). Germline V CDR1 and CDR2: KGHDR, SFDVKD. This CDR3 is built from 14 residues. V lost 7 bases to trimming and J lost 4 bases, with 12 bases between them. CDR3 residues: CATSRNRPTGELFF. CDR3 sequence (DNA): TGTGCCACCAGCCGAAACAGGCCCACCGGGGAGCTGTTTTTT.

This sequence joins TRBV9 and TRBJ2-7; 8 nucleotides match TRBD2. Germline V lookup: CDR1 SGDLS, CDR2 YYNGEE. The trim removed 4 bases at V and 2 bases at J, leaving 11 bases unmatched. The CDR3 consists of 16 residues. The CDR3 loop reads CASSKIAGSSTYEQYF. As DNA, the CDR3 is TGTGCCAGCAGCAAAATAGCGGGGTCAAGCACCTACGAGCAGTACTTC. Complete variable domain (other parts from reference TRBV9 and TRBJ2-7): DSGVTQTPKHLITATGQRVTLRCSPRSGDLSVYWYQQSLDQGLQFLIQYYNGEERAKGNILERFSAQQFPDLHSELNLSSLELGDSALYFCASSKIAGSSTYEQYFGPGTRLTVT.

The chain joins TRBV4-3 to TRBJ2-5, with D maybe TRBD2 (5 bases). CDR3 length equals 15 residues. V was cut by 0 bases and J by 5 bases, with 13 bases left in between. Looked up from germline, CDR1 is LGHNA and CDR2 is YSLEER. The CDR3 DNA sequence: TGCGCCAGCAGCCAAGAAGGGCTAGCCGGCGAGACCCAGTACTTC. It specifies CASSQEGLAGETQYF.

The V gene is TRBV5-1, the J gene TRBJ2-2, with a weak D call TRBD2 (6 bases). V was trimmed by 3 bases and J by 4 bases, leaving 13 bases between them. Germline CDR1 and CDR2: SGHRS and YFSETQ. The CDR3 has 15 residues. CDR3 nucleotides: TGCGCCAGCAGCTCGCAGGGACTCAGCACCGGGGAGCTGTTTTTT. It is translated as CASSSQGLSTGELFF. The entire variable domain, with the rest obtained from reference TRBV5-1 and TRBJ2-2, is as follows: KAGVTQTPRYLIKTRGQQVTLSCSPISGHRSVSWYQQTPGQGLQFLFEYFSETQRNKGNFPGRFSGRQFSNSRSEMNVSTLELGDSALYLCASSSQGLSTGELFFGEGSRLTVL.

The chain recombines TRBV7-2 with TRBJ1-1; 9 nucleotides match TRBD1. The CDR3 extends over 15 amino acids. After removal of 5 bases from V and 6 bases from J, the junction contained 10 bases not matched to a gene. CDR1 SGHTA and CDR2 FQGNSA come from the germline V gene. CDR3 protein: CASSIKGQGGSEAFF. Written as DNA, the CDR3 is TGTGCCAGCAGCATAAAGGGACAGGGAGGATCTGAAGCTTTCTTT.

The table lists this clone with a count of one. J is TRBJ1-1 and V is TRBV19; 7 bases are a match to TRBD1. The CDR3 totals 11 residues. The germline CDR1 and CDR2 sequences are LNHDA and SQIVND (reference sequence). The junction had 5 bases not matched to a gene; V was cut back by 10 bases and J by 6 bases. Here the CDR3 reads CAIQGHAEAFF. The CDR3 region has the DNA TGTGCCATACAGGGGCACGCTGAAGCTTTCTTT.

This chain links TRBV19 with TRBJ2-1; the match to TRBD1 covers 9 bases. Germline V gene sequence: CDR1 LNHDA, CDR2 SQIVND (reference sequence). The length of the CDR3 is 14 residues. V lost 6 bases, J lost 5 bases, and 5 bases stayed unmatched. DNA of the CDR3: TGTGCCAGTAGAGGGGACAGGGCCGACAATGAGCAGTTCTTC. This translates into CASRGDRADNEQFF.

The chain combines TRBV3-1 (or the pseudogene TRBV3-2) with TRBJ2-1; the match to TRBD2 covers 7 bases. The V segment lost 4 bases and the J segment 6 bases; nucleotides outside the gene matches: 15. The CDR3 extends over 17 amino acids. CDR1 is LGHDT, CDR2 YNNKEL, per germline (reference sequence). CDR3 protein: CASSLLTSGTISNEQFF. Written as DNA, the CDR3 is TGTGCCAGCAGCCTCTTGACCAGCGGGACCATTAGCAATGAGCAGTTCTTC.